These 4 T cell receptor beta chains originate from one sample sequenced in a study of response to subunit inactivated influenza vaccine. A single record per CDR3 protein comes from TCRdb applying MiXCR to the RT-PCR reads. Of roughly 570,000 distinct CDR3 sequences listed, roughly 15% are singletons. The sequenced sample was PBMCs from blood, obtained approximately 12 days after vaccination. These receptors all come from a man aged 45-60 years who received an inactivated influenza vaccine.

The table lists this clonotype with a few counts. This chain joins TRBV7-9 and TRBJ2-3, with D possibly matching TRBD1 (6 bases). CDR3 length: 13 residues. CDR1 SEHNR and CDR2 FQNEAQ come from the germline V gene (reference sequence). The V end was cut by 5 bases, the J end by 6 bases, with 12 bases between. In DNA, the CDR3 is TGTGCCAGCAGCACCAGGGGAATGGATACGCAGTATTTT. Translation: CASSTRGMDTQYF.

The chain couples TRBV7-7 to TRBJ1-3; no definite D call. This CDR3 contains 13 residues. Germline V gene lookup returns CDR1 SSHAT and CDR2 FNYEAQ (reference sequence). Trimming cost V 1 base and J 3 bases, with 4 bases left between them. CDR3 in DNA: TGTGCCAGCAGCTTAGACATTGGAAACACCATATATTTT. This sequence encodes CASSLDIGNTIYF.

The J gene is TRBJ2-3, the V gene TRBV6-1, with D tentatively TRBD1 (5 bases). The germline V gene encodes CDR1 MNHNS and CDR2 SASEGT. V lost 4 bases and J 2 bases, leaving 10 bases between the germline ends. The CDR3 sequence is 14 residues long. The CDR3 protein is CASSGSGFTDTQYF. In DNA, the CDR3 is TGTGCCAGCAGTGGATCAGGGTTCACAGATACGCAGTATTTT.

This clonotype was seen repeatedly, ten times or more. The J gene is TRBJ2-5, the V gene TRBV10-3, with unresolved D. The CDR3 sequence is 13 residues long. The germline gives CDR1 ENHRY, CDR2 SYGVKD. V shed 3 bases and J shed 5 bases, with 10 bases lying between them. CDR3 protein: CAISELQLETQYF. CDR3 sequence (DNA): TGTGCCATCAGTGAACTCCAGCTGGAGACCCAGTACTTC.